This TCR beta chain derives from a study of cytomegalovirus exposure and HLA in healthy donors. About the research overall: Assignment to the Caucasian-associated ancestry cluster applied to around four fifths of the approximately 400 genotyped donors.

Study results and caveats: When a later analysis was performed, an Asian-associated ancestry cluster reportedly had fewer N-insertions than the roughly 700-donor mean.

Trimming removed 5 bases from V and 9 bases from J; junction bases left unmatched: 4. There are 12 residues in the CDR3. Germline lookup yields CDR1 LNHDA and CDR2 SQIVND (reference sequence). Remarks on this clone: What it recognizes is unknown.

Each donor was healthy, and each was a bone marrow donor. It was with 60 Vbeta and 13 Jbeta primers that the PCR ran. Assay used: immunoSEQ multiplex PCR; TCRdb lists only in-frame clones, some missing. This repertoire shows 150,000 or so clones, approximately 70% found once; its top ten account for approximately 7.1%. The clonotype comes from a man in his forties or fifties in good health and CMV-seropositive. V and J are TRBV19 and TRBJ2-1; 7 bases line up with TRBD1. Sequencing used PBMCs. The CDR3 loop is CASSPRGTEQFF. The CDR3 DNA reads TGTGCCAGTAGTCCCAGGGGGACTGAGCAGTTCTTC.